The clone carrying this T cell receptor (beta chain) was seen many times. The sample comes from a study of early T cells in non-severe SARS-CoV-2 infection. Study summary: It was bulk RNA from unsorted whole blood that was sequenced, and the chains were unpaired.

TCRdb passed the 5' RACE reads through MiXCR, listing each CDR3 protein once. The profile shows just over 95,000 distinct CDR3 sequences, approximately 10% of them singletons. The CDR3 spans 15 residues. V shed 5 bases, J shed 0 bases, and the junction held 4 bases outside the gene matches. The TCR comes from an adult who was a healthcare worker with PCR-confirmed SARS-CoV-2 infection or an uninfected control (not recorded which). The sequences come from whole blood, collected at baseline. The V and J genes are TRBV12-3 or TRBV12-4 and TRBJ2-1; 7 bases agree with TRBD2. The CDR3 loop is CASSPSGRSYNEQFF. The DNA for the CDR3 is TGTGCCAGCAGTCCTAGCGGCCGCTCCTACAATGAGCAGTTCTTC.